This T cell receptor (beta chain) was obtained from a study of T cell responses to AZD1222 COVID-19 vaccine. Sequencing used immunoSEQ multiplex PCR; TCRdb keeps in-frame clones, though not all of them. This table has some 150,000 clones, approximately 89% appearing once. The TCR originated in an adult in good health. Sequencing was performed on peripheral blood, taken on day 0 of AZD1222 vaccination.

CDR3 coding DNA: TGTGCCTGGGGTGCCTCTAGGACAGGATTAATCCAAAGTGGCTACACCTTC. Amino acid sequence: CAWGASRTGLIQSGYTF. J is TRBJ1-2 and V is TRBV30, with 7 nucleotides matching TRBD1. CDR3 length: 17 residues. CDR1 GTSNPN and CDR2 SVGIG come from the germline V gene (reference sequence). The V gene end was trimmed by 5 bases and the J gene end by 7 bases; junction bases not matched to a gene: 22.